This T cell receptor beta chain was sequenced during a study of blood T cell repertoires in COVID-19. Study context: Samples representing acute and convalescent COVID-19 were sourced from the United States, Italy and Spain.

V was trimmed by 8 bases and J by 0 bases, leaving 6 bases between them. Germline V gene lookup returns CDR1 MNHEY and CDR2 SVGAGI. The CDR3 is made up of 12 amino acids. Generated by immunoSEQ multiplex PCR, the TCRdb table keeps only in-frame clones and is missing some. The table shows about 140,000 clones, with 84% occurring only once. The chain is built from TRBV6-5 and TRBJ2-3; tentatively, D is TRBD2 (6 bases). This TCR came from a young man with COVID-19, enrolled during active disease. The sequencing sample was made of peripheral blood. CDR3 region: CASGGSTDTQYF. The CDR3 nucleotides read TGTGCCAGCGGGGGGAGCACAGATACGCAGTATTTT.